This TCR beta chain was sequenced for a study of CXCR3-negative and CXCR3-positive naive CD8 T cells. Study-wide findings and caveats: CXCR3-positive naive cells carried more hydrophobic TRB CDR3s than CXCR3-negative ones. In both naive subsets diversity was comparably high, whereas memory CD8+ cells showed much lower diversity.

In regard to this clonotype: The antigen is undetermined.

CDR1 MNHEY and CDR2 SVGEGT come from the germline V gene. The CDR3 totals 15 residues. The study made its TRB cDNA libraries by 5' RACE, adding UMI labels. TCRdb reprocessed the 5' RACE reads and reports one entry per CDR3 protein, with no DNA. The sample table includes approximately 56,000 distinct CDR3 sequences. CD45RO-CCR7+CD27+CD95- characterized naive CD8+ T cells. The specimen was naive CXCR3- CD8+ T cells from blood. Subset here: CD45RO-CCR7+CD27+CD95- naive CD8+ T cells lacking CXCR3 (TNR3-). The chain uses TRBV6-2 or TRBV6-3 and TRBJ2-1. This TCR was recovered from a human donor in good health. Some clones in this sample may be carry-over from other donors' samples. CDR3 sequence: CASSYAQSSYNEQFF.